The rows below give T cell receptor beta chains drawn from one sample of a study of CD8+ T cells in alopecia areata. Clones were sequenced by immunoSEQ multiplex PCR, and TCRdb holds only the in-frame ones, with some missing. Of around 120,000 clones in the sample, roughly 57% were seen once. The input for sequencing was CD4+ T cells sorted from blood, taken at week 4, from a patient treated with tofacitinib. The receptors here all came from a human donor with alopecia areata. Each CDR3 is given with its conserved first and last residue. D genes are given only for firm matches. Not all rows give a size; the values are once, few, many and, for expanded clones, a class.

d_gene	v_gene	j_gene	abundance	CDR3aa	CDR3nt
-	TRBV7-9	TRBJ2-1	few	CASSASGGGSVNEQFF	TGTGCCAGCAGCGCCTCGGGGGGCGGGAGTGTGAATGAGCAGTTCTTC
-	TRBV7-2	TRBJ1-1	once	CASSLIGTQHTEAFF	TGTGCCAGCAGCTTAATCGGGACCCAGCACACTGAAGCTTTCTTT
TRBD1	TRBV19	TRBJ1-1	-	CASTPTGGVTEAFF	TGTGCCAGTACTCCGACAGGGGGCGTAACTGAAGCTTTCTTT
TRBD1	TRBV18	TRBJ1-2	-	CASSPGQGRNYGYTF	TGTGCCAGCTCACCGGGACAGGGACGCAACTATGGCTACACCTTC
TRBD2	TRBV29-1	TRBJ2-7	-	CSVTSGGPYEQYF	TGCAGCGTCACTAGCGGGGGGCCCTACGAGCAGTACTTC
TRBD2	TRBV30	TRBJ2-7	-	CAWVGLAGEQYF	TGTGCCTGGGTGGGACTAGCGGGCGAGCAGTACTTC
-	TRBV4-2	TRBJ1-2	-	CASSQEGQIYGYTF	TGTGCCAGCAGCCAAGAGGGCCAGATCTATGGCTACACCTTC
TRBD2	TRBV7-3	TRBJ2-1	-	CASSRGEVDNEQFF	TGTGCCAGCAGTCGGGGGGAGGTAGACAATGAGCAGTTCTTC
-	TRBV6-5	TRBJ2-5	-	CASSYVSSVETQYF	TGTGCCAGCAGTTATGTTTCTAGCGTGGAGACCCAGTACTTC
-	TRBV4-1	TRBJ1-3	-	CASSQVGTKGNTIYF	TGCGCCAGCAGCCAGGTGGGGACTAAGGGAAACACCATATATTTT
-	TRBV25-1	TRBJ1-1	-	CASRKNTEAFF	TGTGCCAGCAGGAAGAACACTGAAGCTTTCTTT
-	TRBV4-3	TRBJ1-1	-	CASSQGQDVNTEAFF	TGCGCCAGCAGCCAAGGACAGGACGTGAACACTGAAGCTTTCTTT
-	TRBV25-1	TRBJ1-5	-	CASSLTDQPQHF	TGTGCCAGCAGTCTCACCGATCAGCCCCAGCATTTT
-	TRBV30	TRBJ2-1	-	CAWSNTAVYNEQFF	TGTGCCTGGAGTAATACGGCGGTCTACAATGAGCAGTTCTTC
-	TRBV5-1	TRBJ2-7	few	CASRRDSGSYEQYF	TGCGCCAGCAGGCGTGACAGTGGAAGCTACGAGCAGTACTTC
-	TRBV7-2	TRBJ2-2	-	CASSLLIGELFF	TGTGCCAGCAGCTTGTTAATCGGGGAGCTGTTTTTT
-	TRBV29-1	TRBJ1-1	few	CSVKAGVGDTEAFF	TGCAGCGTGAAGGCAGGCGTAGGGGACACTGAAGCTTTCTTT
-	TRBV6-5	TRBJ2-7	-	CASSSQYEQYF	TGTGCCAGCAGTTCACAGTACGAGCAGTACTTC
TRBD2	TRBV5-6	TRBJ2-3	-	CASSSRLATDTQYF	TGTGCCAGCAGCTCCCGACTAGCGACAGATACGCAGTATTTT
-	TRBV10-3	TRBJ2-5	-	CAISRDGYGQYF	TGTGCCATCAGCCGGGACGGGTACGGGCAGTACTTC
-	TRBV5-1	TRBJ2-1	-	CASSVYNEQFF	TGCGCCAGCAGCGTCTACAATGAGCAGTTCTTC
-	TRBV11-2	TRBJ1-2	few	CASSSLGGHYGYTF	TGTGCCAGCAGCTCCCTGGGGGGCCACTATGGCTACACCTTC
TRBD1	TRBV13	TRBJ1-2	-	CASSKRQGEEGYTF	TGTGCCAGCAGCAAGAGACAGGGTGAGGAGGGCTACACCTTC
-	TRBV29-1	TRBJ2-3	-	CSVAERGTQYF	TGCAGCGTTGCAGAGCGAGGTACGCAGTATTTT
-	TRBV27	TRBJ1-2	-	CASRSPSGLNYGYTF	TGTGCCAGCAGGTCCCCCTCGGGGCTCAACTATGGCTACACCTTC
-	TRBV7-6	TRBJ1-1	-	CASSLEEGTEAFF	TGTGCCAGCAGCTTAGAAGAGGGCACTGAAGCTTTCTTT
-	TRBV30	TRBJ2-4	-	CAWSGGGSSKNIQYF	TGTGCCTGGAGTGGAGGGGGAAGTTCCAAAAACATTCAGTACTTC
-	TRBV9	TRBJ2-6	-	CASSVVPLGSGANVLTF	TGTGCCAGCAGCGTAGTCCCATTAGGCTCTGGGGCCAACGTCCTGACTTTC
TRBD1	TRBV6-6	TRBJ2-7	many	CASMMTGDSYEQYF	TGTGCCAGCATGATGACAGGGGACTCCTACGAGCAGTACTTC
-	TRBV7-3	TRBJ2-5	-	CASSLVWGREETQYF	TGTGCCAGCAGCTTAGTCTGGGGGCGGGAAGAGACCCAGTACTTC
-	TRBV18	TRBJ2-5	-	CASSPIQEGNQETQYF	TGTGCCAGCTCACCAATACAGGAGGGCAACCAAGAGACCCAGTACTTC
-	TRBV29-1	TRBJ2-7	few	CSVGRGVEGEQYF	TGCAGCGTTGGGAGGGGCGTGGAGGGCGAGCAGTACTTC
-	TRBV10-3	TRBJ2-3	-	CAILTGTTSTDTQYF	TGTGCCATACTCACCGGGACAACTAGCACAGATACGCAGTATTTT
-	TRBV7-8	TRBJ2-3	-	CASSEPGLRYTDTQYF	TGTGCCAGCAGCGAGCCGGGACTGAGGTACACAGATACGCAGTATTTT
-	TRBV29-1	TRBJ1-2	-	CSVEGRGRNYGYTF	TGCAGCGTTGAAGGGAGAGGGAGGAACTATGGCTACACCTTC
-	TRBV11-1	TRBJ1-5	few	CASSLGPGNQPQHF	TGTGCCAGCAGCTTAGGTCCAGGGAATCAGCCCCAGCATTTT
-	TRBV29-1	TRBJ2-1	-	CSVQRYNEQFF	TGCAGCGTTCAGCGCTACAATGAGCAGTTCTTC
-	TRBV6-5	TRBJ2-1	few	CASSYPTSPEQFF	TGTGCCAGCAGTTACCCGACTAGTCCTGAGCAGTTCTTC
TRBD1	TRBV28	TRBJ1-5	few	CASRPGTGGGQPQHF	TGTGCCAGCAGGCCTGGGACAGGGGGCGGGCAGCCCCAGCATTTT
-	TRBV7-9	TRBJ2-6	-	CASSLAGRFSGANVLTF	TGTGCCAGCAGCTTAGCGGGCAGGTTCTCTGGGGCCAACGTCCTGACTTTC
TRBD2	TRBV30	TRBJ2-3	-	CAWDGLAGTDTQYF	TGTGCCTGGGATGGACTAGCAGGCACAGATACGCAGTATTTT
-	TRBV4-3	TRBJ2-7	-	CASSQEVGGRTYEQYF	TGCGCCAGCAGCCAAGAGGTGGGCGGGCGTACTTACGAGCAGTACTTC
TRBD1	TRBV29-1	TRBJ1-4	-	CSVAPGQGNEKLFF	TGCAGCGTAGCTCCGGGACAGGGGAATGAAAAACTGTTTTTT
-	TRBV7-2	TRBJ2-7	-	CASSLWGQTYEQYF	TGTGCCAGCAGCTTATGGGGACAAACCTACGAGCAGTACTTC
-	TRBV5-6	TRBJ2-4	-	CASMGPGKNIQYF	TGTGCCAGTATGGGCCCCGGCAAAAACATTCAGTACTTC
TRBD2	TRBV2	TRBJ2-5	-	CASSVLADQETQYF	TGTGCCAGCAGTGTACTAGCGGACCAAGAGACCCAGTACTTC
TRBD1	TRBV6-1	TRBJ2-3	-	CASDRESTDTQYF	TGTGCCAGTGACAGGGAATCCACAGATACGCAGTATTTT
-	TRBV2	TRBJ1-5	once	CASSGTVSNQPQHF	TGTGCCAGCAGTGGGACGGTTAGCAATCAGCCCCAGCATTTT
-	TRBV19	TRBJ1-6	-	CASRVGRSGASPLHF	TGTGCCAGTAGAGTGGGACGATCCGGGGCCTCACCCCTCCACTTT
-	TRBV7-7	TRBJ2-2	medium-sized	CASSLDPTSTGELFF	TGTGCCAGCAGCTTAGACCCAACCTCCACCGGGGAGCTGTTTTTT
TRBD1	TRBV4-1	TRBJ2-7	once	CASSPYSDRTSYEQYF	TGCGCCAGCAGCCCTTACTCGGACAGGACGTCCTACGAGCAGTACTTC
-	TRBV7-2	TRBJ2-3	-	CASSFSEATDTQYF	TGTGCCAGCAGCTTTTCGGAGGCCACAGATACGCAGTATTTT
-	TRBV6-5	TRBJ1-2	-	CASSPQGYYGYTF	TGTGCCAGCAGTCCACAGGGTTACTATGGCTACACCTTC
-	TRBV14	TRBJ2-2	-	CASSQDSGELFF	TGTGCCAGCAGCCAAGATTCCGGGGAGCTGTTTTTT
-	TRBV5-1	TRBJ2-4	-	CASSLEFSKDIQYF	TGCGCCAGCAGCTTGGAATTCAGTAAGGACATTCAGTACTTC
-	TRBV30	TRBJ1-5	-	CAWSATRDQPQHF	TGTGCCTGGAGTGCCACCAGGGACCAGCCCCAGCATTTT
-	TRBV29-1	TRBJ2-7	-	CSVLDSRHDGEQYF	TGCAGCGTCCTTGACAGCCGCCACGACGGGGAGCAGTACTTC
-	TRBV29-1	TRBJ1-6	-	CSVTFSYNSPLHF	TGCAGCGTTACTTTCTCCTATAATTCACCCCTCCACTTT
-	TRBV29-1	TRBJ1-1	-	CSVPGQGNTEAFF	TGCAGCGTCCCGGGACAAGGAAACACTGAAGCTTTCTTT